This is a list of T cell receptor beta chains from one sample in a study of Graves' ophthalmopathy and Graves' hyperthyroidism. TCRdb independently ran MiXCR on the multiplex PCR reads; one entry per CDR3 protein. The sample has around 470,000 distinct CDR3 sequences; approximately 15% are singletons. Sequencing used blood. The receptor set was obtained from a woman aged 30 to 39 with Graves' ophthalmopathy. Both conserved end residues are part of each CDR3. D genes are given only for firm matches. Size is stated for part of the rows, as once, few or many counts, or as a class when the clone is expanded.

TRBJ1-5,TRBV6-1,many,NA,TGTGCCAGCAGTGAAGTGAGTCATCAGCCCCAGCATTTT,CASSEVSHQPQHF
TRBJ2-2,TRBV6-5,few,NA,TGTGCCAGCAGTTACAGGGATTTACCCGGGGAGCTGTTTTTT,CASSYRDLPGELFF
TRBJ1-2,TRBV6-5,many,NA,TGTGCCAGCCAACTTACAGCTAACTATGGCTACACCTTC,CASQLTANYGYTF
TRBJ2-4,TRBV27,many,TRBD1,TGTGCCAGCAGCCCCGGGACAGGCGGCATTCAGTACTTC,CASSPGTGGIQYF
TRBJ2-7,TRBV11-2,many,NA,TGTGCCAGCAGCCGCGGACAGGGCGGGAGCTCCTACGAGCAGTACTTC,CASSRGQGGSSYEQYF
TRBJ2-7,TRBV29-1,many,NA,TGCAGCGTTGGTCGGGATCACGAGCAGTACTTC,CSVGRDHEQYF
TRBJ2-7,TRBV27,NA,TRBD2,TGTGCCAGCAGTTTATCGGGTAGCGGGAAGCAGTACTTC,CASSLSGSGKQYF
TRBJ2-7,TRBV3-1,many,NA,TGTGCCAGCAGCCAGAATAGCTTGAGTTTCATCGGTGGGGAGCAGTACTTC,CASSQNSLSFIGGEQYF
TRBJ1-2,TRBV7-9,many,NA,TGTGCCAGCAGCCCCCACTCCGGTTATGGCTACACCTTC,CASSPHSGYGYTF
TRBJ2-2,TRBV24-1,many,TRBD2,TGTGCCACCGGACGAGAGCGGGAGGGCCCGAGCACCGGGGAGCTGTTTTTT,CATGREREGPSTGELFF
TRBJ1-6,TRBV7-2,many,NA,TGTGCCAGCAGCTTTACTGGGCGGACCAATAATTCACCCCTCCACTTT,CASSFTGRTNNSPLHF
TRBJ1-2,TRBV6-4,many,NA,TGTGCCAGCAGCCCCTATGTGGGCTATGGCTACACCTTC,CASSPYVGYGYTF
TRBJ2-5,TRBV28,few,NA,TGTGCCAGCAGTTTACCGCCGGACAGATACCAAGAGACCCAGTACTTC,CASSLPPDRYQETQYF
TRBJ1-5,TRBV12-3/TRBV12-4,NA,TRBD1,TGTGCCAGCAGTACTCAGGGGGCGGTTCAGCCCCAGCATTTT,CASSTQGAVQPQHF
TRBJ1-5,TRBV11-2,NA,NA,TGTGCCAGCAGCTCCTCCGGGACAATGCGGCAGCCCCAGCATTTT,CASSSSGTMRQPQHF
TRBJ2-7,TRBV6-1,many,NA,TGTGCCAGCAGCTCCCCCCCCGGGACAACCTACGAGCAGTACTTC,CASSSPPGTTYEQYF
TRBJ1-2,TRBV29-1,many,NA,TGCAGCGTAACCCAGGACGGCTACACCTTC,CSVTQDGYTF
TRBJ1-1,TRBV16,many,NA,TGTGCTAGCAGCCGCGCGGGGGCGAACACTGAAGCTTTCTTT,CASSRAGANTEAFF
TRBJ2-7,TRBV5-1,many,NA,TGCGCCAGCAGCTTGAATCTGGGCCAAACCTACGAGCAGTACTTC,CASSLNLGQTYEQYF
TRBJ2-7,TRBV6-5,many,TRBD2,TGTGCCAGCAAAAAGCGGGGGACCTACGAGCAGTACTTC,CASKKRGTYEQYF
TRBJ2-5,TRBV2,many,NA,TGTGCCAGCGAGTTTCGGACTGAGGTGGAGACCCAGTACTTC,CASEFRTEVETQYF
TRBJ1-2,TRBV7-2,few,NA,TGTGCCAGCAGTACCCCATCACGGGGACTTGGTGGCTACACCTTC,CASSTPSRGLGGYTF
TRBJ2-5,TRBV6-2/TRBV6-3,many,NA,TGTGCCAGCATTCTGGACCGCAGAGAGAGCGGAGAGACCCAGTACTTC,CASILDRRESGETQYF
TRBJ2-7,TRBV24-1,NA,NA,TGTGCCACCTCAGGGCCTTCCTCCTACGAGCAGTACTTC,CATSGPSSYEQYF
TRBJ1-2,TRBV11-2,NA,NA,TGTGCCAGCAGCCATAACCCTGGGGGGCTCGACTATGGCTACACCTTC,CASSHNPGGLDYGYTF
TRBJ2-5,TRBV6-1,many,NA,TGTGCCAGCAGTGAAGCCCCTGGGGGGCAAGAGACCCAGTACTTC,CASSEAPGGQETQYF
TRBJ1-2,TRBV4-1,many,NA,TGCGCCAGCAGCCAAGATCCCGGATCCTATGGCTACACCTTC,CASSQDPGSYGYTF
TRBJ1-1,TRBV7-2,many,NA,TGTGCCAGCAGCTTAGGTAGCAGCCGGGCTGAAGCTTTCTTT,CASSLGSSRAEAFF
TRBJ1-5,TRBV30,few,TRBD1,TGTGCCTGGGACAGGGAGTTCAGCAATCAGCCCCAGCATTTT,CAWDREFSNQPQHF
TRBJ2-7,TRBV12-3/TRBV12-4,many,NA,TGTGCCAGCAGTTTAGAGACAGGATACTTCTACGAGCAGTACTTC,CASSLETGYFYEQYF
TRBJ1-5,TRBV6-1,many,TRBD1,TGTGCCAGCAGTCCGGAACAGGGGATGAGCAATCAGCCCCAGCATTTT,CASSPEQGMSNQPQHF
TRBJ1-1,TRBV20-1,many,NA,TGCAGTGCTAGAGTCAGGGACACTGAAGCTTTCTTT,CSARVRDTEAFF
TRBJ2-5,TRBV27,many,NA,TGTGCCAGCAGGAGCGGGTCAGAAGAGACCCAGTACTTC,CASRSGSEETQYF
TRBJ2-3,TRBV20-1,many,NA,TGCAGTGCAACTGACGCGCACACAGATACGCAGTATTTT,CSATDAHTDTQYF
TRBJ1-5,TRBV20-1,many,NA,TGCAGTGCCCCAAGAGGATTTAATCAGCCCCAGCATTTT,CSAPRGFNQPQHF
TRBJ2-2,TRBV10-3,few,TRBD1,TGTGCCATCAGTCCGGGACAGGGGGCGATAGGGGAGCTGTTTTTT,CAISPGQGAIGELFF
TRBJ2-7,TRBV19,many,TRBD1,TGTGCCAGTAGTATAGATCCCCGGGACAGATATGGGCAGTACTTC,CASSIDPRDRYGQYF